A single sample gave rise to the 5 T cell receptor beta chains below, sequenced in a study of blood T cell repertoires in COVID-19. Clones were sequenced by immunoSEQ multiplex PCR, and TCRdb holds only the in-frame ones, with some missing. Altogether about 340,000 clones are present, around 88% being singletons, with the ten largest covering around 3%. The sample consisted of peripheral blood. These receptors originate from a man aged 30 to 39 with active or convalescent COVID-19.

The chain links TRBV19 to TRBJ1-4; tentatively, D is TRBD1 (5 bases). Germline V lookup: CDR1 LNHDA, CDR2 SQIVND (reference sequence). V was clipped by 7 bases and J by 7 bases, with 16 bases between them. The CDR3 consists of 14 residues. CDR3 loop: CASTPGDQSEKLFF. The CDR3 DNA reads as TGTGCCAGTACCCCGGGGGATCAGAGTGAAAAACTGTTTTTT.

The chain links TRBV6-5 to TRBJ2-1; TRBD2 might be the D (5 bases). Looked up from germline, CDR1 is MNHEY and CDR2 is SVGAGI. The CDR3 runs 15 residues. The V gene lost 5 bases and the J gene lost 1 base, with 12 bases spanning the gap. The CDR3 loop is CASSRPGFSYNEQFF. The CDR3 bases are TGTGCCAGCAGTCGCCCGGGGTTTTCCTACAATGAGCAGTTCTTC.

This chain links TRBV10-3 with TRBJ1-4; 8 nucleotides line up with TRBD1. Per germline, CDR1 ENHRY and CDR2 SYGVKD. Trimming took 6 bases from V and 0 from J; bases not matched to a gene: 6. The CDR3 runs to 16 residues. As DNA, the CDR3 is TGTGCCATCAGAGAGGGACAGGATGCAACTAATGAAAAACTGTTTTTT. Protein: CAIREGQDATNEKLFF.

The J gene is TRBJ1-5, the V gene TRBV7-9; D is perhaps TRBD1 (6 bases). This CDR3 is built from 15 residues. Germline V gene sequence: CDR1 SEHNR, CDR2 FQNEAQ (reference sequence). V was shortened by 4 bases and J by 2 bases, with 12 bases between the two germline ends. This CDR3 is CASSSPRTGNQPQHF. CDR3 sequence (DNA): TGTGCCAGCAGCTCACCGAGGACAGGCAATCAGCCCCAGCATTTT.

Here the CDR3 reads CASSRIQGGEQYF. CDR3 nucleotide sequence: TGTGCCAGCTCTCGGATCCAAGGGGGAGAGCAGTACTTC. This chain connects TRBV6-5 to TRBJ2-7; D might be TRBD1 (6 bases). Germline loops: CDR1 MNHEY, CDR2 SVGAGI. V lost 8 bases to trimming and J lost 7 bases, with 18 bases between them. The CDR3 is 13 residues long.